This T cell receptor (beta chain) came from a study of cytomegalovirus exposure and HLA in healthy donors. Primers for the PCR totalled 60 Vbeta and 13 Jbeta. Method: immunoSEQ multiplex PCR; TCRdb's copy keeps in-frame clones and lacks some. Among about 150,000 clones, around 68% were seen once, and the ten largest hold around 9.3%. Germline CDR1 SEHNR, CDR2 FQNEAQ (reference sequence). CDR3 length equals 17 residues. As for this clone: The junction shows a germline mismatch at one end, possibly a read error. The sample has other DNA sequences that encode this CDR3 too.

The sequence was collected from a man aged 30 to 39 in good health and CMV-seropositive. Sample: PBMCs. The V and J genes are TRBV7-9 and TRBJ2-2, with D possibly being TRBD2 (6 bases). CDR3 protein: CASSLGGGTAGTGELFF. The CDR3, as DNA: TGTGCTAGCAGCTTAGGAGGCGGGACCGCCGGGACCGGGGAGCTGTTTTTT. Filled out from reference TRBV7-9 and TRBJ2-2, the complete variable domain reads DTGVSQNPRHKITKRGQNVTFRCDPISEHNRLYWYRQTLGQGPEFLTYFQNEAQLEKSRLLSDRFSAERPKGSFSTLEIQRTEQGDSAMYLCASSLGGGTAGTGELFFGEGSRLTVL.